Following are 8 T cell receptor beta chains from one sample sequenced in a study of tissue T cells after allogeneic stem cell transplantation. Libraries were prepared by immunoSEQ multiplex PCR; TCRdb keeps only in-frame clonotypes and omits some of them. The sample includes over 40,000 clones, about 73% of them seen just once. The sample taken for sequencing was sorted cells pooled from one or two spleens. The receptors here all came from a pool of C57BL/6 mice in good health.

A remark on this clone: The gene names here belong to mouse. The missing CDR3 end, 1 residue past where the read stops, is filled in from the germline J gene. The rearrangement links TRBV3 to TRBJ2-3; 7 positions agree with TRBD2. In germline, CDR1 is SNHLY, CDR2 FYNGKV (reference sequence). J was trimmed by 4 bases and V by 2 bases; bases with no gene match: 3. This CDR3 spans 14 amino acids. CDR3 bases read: TGTGCCAGCAGCTTATTACTGGGGACAGAAACGCTGTAT. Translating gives CASSLLLGTETLY. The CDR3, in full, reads CASSLLLGTETLYF.

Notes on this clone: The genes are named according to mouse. The CDR3 bases that were read are TGTGCCTGGAGCCTCGGTGGGGGGAAGGGGGCTGAGCAGTTC. This translates into CAWSLGGGKGAEQF. The entire CDR3 protein is CAWSLGGGKGAEQFF. This chain joins TRBV31 and TRBJ2-1; 7 bases agree with TRBD2. The read ends 1 residue before the CDR3 terminus; that terminus is restored from the germline J gene. CDR3 size: 15 residues. CDR1 and CDR2 (germline): GKSSPN, SITVG. Germline trimming cut 3 bases from V and 7 bases from J; bases unmatched to any gene: 12.

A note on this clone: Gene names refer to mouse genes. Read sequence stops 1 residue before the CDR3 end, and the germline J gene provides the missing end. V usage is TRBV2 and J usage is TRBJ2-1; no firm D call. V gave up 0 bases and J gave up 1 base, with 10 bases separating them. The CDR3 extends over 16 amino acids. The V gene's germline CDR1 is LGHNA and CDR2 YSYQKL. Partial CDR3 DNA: TGTGCCAGCAGCCAAGACGGACGGAAGAACTATGCTGAGCAGTTC. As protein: CASSQDGRKNYAEQF. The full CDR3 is CASSQDGRKNYAEQFF.

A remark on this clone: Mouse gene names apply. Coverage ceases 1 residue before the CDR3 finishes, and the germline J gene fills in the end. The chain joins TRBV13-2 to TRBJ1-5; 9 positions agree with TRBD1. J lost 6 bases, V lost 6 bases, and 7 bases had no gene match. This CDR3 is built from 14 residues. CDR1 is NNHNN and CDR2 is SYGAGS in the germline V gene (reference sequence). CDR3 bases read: TGTGCCAGCGCCACCGGGACAGGGACCCAGGCTCCGCTT. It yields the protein CASATGTGTQAPL. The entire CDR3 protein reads CASATGTGTQAPLF.

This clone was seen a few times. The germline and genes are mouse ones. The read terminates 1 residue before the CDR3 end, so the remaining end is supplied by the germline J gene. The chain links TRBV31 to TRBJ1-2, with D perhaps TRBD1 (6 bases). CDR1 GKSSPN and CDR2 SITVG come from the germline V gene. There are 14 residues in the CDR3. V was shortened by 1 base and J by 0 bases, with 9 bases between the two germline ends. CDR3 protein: CAWSPGQSNSDYTF. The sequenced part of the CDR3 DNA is TGTGCCTGGAGTCCGGGACAATCAAACTCCGACTACACC.

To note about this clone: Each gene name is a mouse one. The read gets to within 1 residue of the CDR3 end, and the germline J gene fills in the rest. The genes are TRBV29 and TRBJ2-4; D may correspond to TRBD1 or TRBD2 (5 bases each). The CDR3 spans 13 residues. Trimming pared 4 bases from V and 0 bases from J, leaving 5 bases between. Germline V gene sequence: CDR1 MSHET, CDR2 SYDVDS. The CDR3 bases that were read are TGTGCTAGCAGTTGGGACAGTCAAAACACCTTGTAC. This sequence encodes CASSWDSQNTLY. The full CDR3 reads CASSWDSQNTLYF.

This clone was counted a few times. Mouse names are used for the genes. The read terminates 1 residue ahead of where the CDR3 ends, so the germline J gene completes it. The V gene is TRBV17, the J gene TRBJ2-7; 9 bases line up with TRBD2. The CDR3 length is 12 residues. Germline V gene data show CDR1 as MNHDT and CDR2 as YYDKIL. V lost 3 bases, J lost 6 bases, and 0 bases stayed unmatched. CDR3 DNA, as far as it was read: TGTGCTAGCAGTAGCTGGGGGGGTGAACAGTAC. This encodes CASSSWGGEQY. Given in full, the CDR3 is CASSSWGGEQYF.

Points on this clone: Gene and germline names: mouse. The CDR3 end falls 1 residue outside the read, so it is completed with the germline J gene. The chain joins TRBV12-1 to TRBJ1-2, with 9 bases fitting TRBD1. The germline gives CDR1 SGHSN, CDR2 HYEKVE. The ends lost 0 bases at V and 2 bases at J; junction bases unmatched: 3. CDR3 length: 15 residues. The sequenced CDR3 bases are TGTGCCAGCTCTCTCGGGACAGGGTGGAACTCCGACTACACC. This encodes CASSLGTGWNSDYT. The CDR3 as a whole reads CASSLGTGWNSDYTF.